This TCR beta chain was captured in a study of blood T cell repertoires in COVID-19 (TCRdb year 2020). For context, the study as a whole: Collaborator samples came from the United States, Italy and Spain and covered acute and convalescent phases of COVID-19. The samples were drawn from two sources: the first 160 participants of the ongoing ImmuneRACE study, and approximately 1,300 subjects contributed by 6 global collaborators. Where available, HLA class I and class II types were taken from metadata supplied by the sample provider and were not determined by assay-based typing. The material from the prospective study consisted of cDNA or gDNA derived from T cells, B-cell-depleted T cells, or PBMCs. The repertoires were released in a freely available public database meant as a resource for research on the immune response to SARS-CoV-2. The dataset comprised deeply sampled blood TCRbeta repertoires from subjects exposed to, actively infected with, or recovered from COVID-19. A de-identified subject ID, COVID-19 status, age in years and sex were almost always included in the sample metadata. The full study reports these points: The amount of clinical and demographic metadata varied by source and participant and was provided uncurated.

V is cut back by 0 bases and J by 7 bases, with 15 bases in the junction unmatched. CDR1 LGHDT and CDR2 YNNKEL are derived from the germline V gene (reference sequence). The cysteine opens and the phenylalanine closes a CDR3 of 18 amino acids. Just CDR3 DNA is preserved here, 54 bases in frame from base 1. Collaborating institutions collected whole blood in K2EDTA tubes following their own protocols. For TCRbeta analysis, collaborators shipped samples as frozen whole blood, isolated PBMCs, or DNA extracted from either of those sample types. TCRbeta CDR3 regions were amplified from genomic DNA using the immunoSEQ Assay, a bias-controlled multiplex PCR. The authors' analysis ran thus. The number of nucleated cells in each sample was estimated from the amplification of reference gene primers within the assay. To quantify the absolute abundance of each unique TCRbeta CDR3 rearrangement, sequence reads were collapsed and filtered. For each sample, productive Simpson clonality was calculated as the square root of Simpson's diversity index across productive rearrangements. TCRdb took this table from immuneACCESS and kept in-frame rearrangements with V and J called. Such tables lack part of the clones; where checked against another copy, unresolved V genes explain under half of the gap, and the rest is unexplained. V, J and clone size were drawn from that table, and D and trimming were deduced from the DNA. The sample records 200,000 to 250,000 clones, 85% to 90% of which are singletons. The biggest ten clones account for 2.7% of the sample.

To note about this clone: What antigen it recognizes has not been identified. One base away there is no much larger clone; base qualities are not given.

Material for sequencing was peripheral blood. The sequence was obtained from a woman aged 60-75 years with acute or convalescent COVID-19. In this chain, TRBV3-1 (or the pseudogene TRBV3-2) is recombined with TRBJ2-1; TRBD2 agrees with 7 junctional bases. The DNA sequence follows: TGTGCCAGCAGCCAAGATTCCCACATTCTCGCGCGGGAGAATGAGCAGTTCTTC. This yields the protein CASSQDSHILARENEQFF.